This passage covers 19 T cell receptor beta chains from one sample sequenced in a study of T cells in localized non-small cell lung cancer. TCRdb's table, derived via immunoSEQ multiplex PCR, lists solely in-frame clones and lacks some. The sample carries 3,400 or so clones, approximately 24% recorded once. The specimen comprised lung tumor tissue, sampled before any cancer treatment. The receptors derive from a woman between 40 and 69 years old with stage I lung adenocarcinoma.

This clone was counted only a few times. The chain employs TRBV6-7 and TRBJ2-1; 8 nucleotides align to TRBD1. TRBV6-7 is reported as an ORF; its role is uncertain. The CDR3 runs 14 residues. V shed 6 bases, J shed 3 bases, and the junction held 4 bases outside the gene matches. The CDR3 nucleotides are TGTGCCAGCAGCAGACAGGGGCGCTACAATGAGCAGTTCTTC. Its protein product is CASSRQGRYNEQFF.

The rearrangement uses TRBV12-5 and TRBJ2-7; a possible D gene is TRBD1 (6 bases). V was pared by 1 base and J by 0 bases, with 10 bases between. This CDR3 region has 15 residues. Germline V gene sequence: CDR1 LGHNT, CDR2 FRNRAP. CDR3 sequence reads: CASGLGGDNSYEQYF. In DNA form, the CDR3 reads TGTGCTAGTGGTTTGGGAGGGGACAACTCCTACGAGCAGTACTTC.

The J gene is TRBJ2-1, the V gene TRBV30, with D perhaps TRBD2 (5 bases). The germline V gene encodes CDR1 GTSNPN and CDR2 SVGIG (reference sequence). The CDR3 loop spans 12 amino acids. V was pared by 3 bases and J by 7 bases, with 10 bases between. This CDR3 reads CAWRGSTNEQFF. CDR3 in DNA: TGTGCCTGGAGAGGGAGTACGAATGAGCAGTTCTTC.

The chain uses TRBV18 and TRBJ1-3; D unresolved. V gave up 4 bases and J gave up 0 bases, with 13 bases separating them. Per germline, CDR1 KGHSH and CDR2 LQKENI. The CDR3 length is 16 residues. CDR3 sequence (DNA): TGTGCCAGCTCACACAACAGACAATACTCTGGAAACACCATATATTTT. It is translated as CASSHNRQYSGNTIYF.

The rearrangement joins TRBV25-1 to TRBJ2-1; D possibly corresponds to TRBD1 (6 bases). V gave up 1 base and J gave up 2 bases, with 9 bases separating them. Germline values: CDR1 MGHDK, CDR2 SYGVNS. There are 15 residues in the CDR3. The CDR3 region is CASSELTGTYNEQFF. The DNA for the CDR3 is TGTGCCAGCAGTGAATTGACAGGTACCTACAATGAGCAGTTCTTC.

This chain connects TRBV19 to TRBJ1-4; 8 bases map to TRBD1. The germline CDR1 and CDR2 sequences are LNHDA and SQIVND (reference sequence). The CDR3 is made up of 14 amino acids. V lost 2 bases to trimming and J lost 8 bases; unmatched junction nucleotides: 4. This CDR3 is CASSIRQGREKLFF. The CDR3, as DNA: TGTGCCAGTAGTATACGACAGGGGAGGGAAAAACTGTTTTTT.

The CDR3 spells CASNGLNPNEKLFF. The CDR3 DNA reads TGTGCCAGCAATGGTCTCAACCCTAATGAAAAACTGTTTTTT. V gene TRBV28 combines with J gene TRBJ1-4, with D unclear. V was clipped by 7 bases and J by 3 bases, with 12 bases between them. The V gene's germline CDR1 is MDHEN and CDR2 SYDVKM. The CDR3 totals 14 residues.

The chain is built from TRBV28 and TRBJ2-1, with D hard to call. Germline CDR1 and CDR2: MDHEN and SYDVKM. Trimming took off 0 bases at V and 10 bases at J, with 7 bases between the two ends. The CDR3 runs to 12 residues. CDR3 DNA sequence: TGTGCCAGCAGTTTATGGCCTAGGGAGCAGTTCTTC. Protein product: CASSLWPREQFF.

The gene calls are TRBV11-3 and TRBJ2-7, with D perhaps matching TRBD1 (6 bases). The V and J ends lost 5 bases and 1 base respectively, with 12 bases between them. Germline loops: CDR1 SGHNT, CDR2 YENEEA. The CDR3 is 14 residues long. Here the CDR3 reads CASSPMGTSYEQYF. The DNA of the CDR3 is TGTGCCAGCAGCCCTATGGGGACATCCTACGAGCAGTACTTC.

The V and J genes are TRBV30 and TRBJ1-5; D is perhaps TRBD1 (5 bases). V lost 0 bases and J 3 bases, leaving 9 bases between the germline ends. The germline V gene encodes CDR1 GTSNPN and CDR2 SVGIG (reference sequence). This CDR3 has 14 residues. The CDR3 here is CAWSVKGPNQPQHF. The CDR3 nucleotides read TGTGCCTGGAGTGTGAAGGGGCCCAATCAGCCCCAGCATTTT.

The chain combines TRBV19 with TRBJ1-5, with 7 nucleotides matching TRBD1. The CDR3 consists of 16 residues. V was pared by 7 bases and J by 0 bases, with 9 bases of the junction left unmatched. Germline loops: CDR1 LNHDA, CDR2 SQIVND (reference sequence). CDR3 region: CASTRTGAYSNQPQHF. The DNA for the CDR3 is TGTGCCAGTACTAGGACAGGAGCCTATAGCAATCAGCCCCAGCATTTT.

There are a few counts of this clone. The V gene is TRBV11-3, the J gene TRBJ2-7, with TRBD1 matching 10 bases. V shed 4 bases and J 4 bases; nucleotides not matched to a gene: 4. CDR3 length: 14 amino acids. Germline CDR1 and CDR2: SGHNT and YENEEA. CDR3 nucleotide sequence: TGTGCCAGCAGCTACGGGGACAGGGGATACGAGCAGTACTTC. Translated: CASSYGDRGYEQYF.

The chain uses TRBV2 and TRBJ2-2, with D uncertain. The germline gives CDR1 SNHLY, CDR2 FYNNEI. V lost 4 bases to trimming and J lost 4 bases, with 4 bases between them. CDR3 size: 12 residues. DNA for the CDR3: TGTGCCAGCAGTGGTCCCACCGGGGAGCTGTTTTTT. This gives the protein CASSGPTGELFF.

By proportion, this clone is large. The chain links TRBV9 to TRBJ2-1; D is perhaps TRBD2 (5 bases). Germline lookup yields CDR1 SGDLS and CDR2 YYNGEE. The CDR3 length is 13 residues. V shed 5 bases and J shed 8 bases, with 14 bases lying between them. The CDR3 is CASRSSGWDEQFF. CDR3 in DNA: TGTGCCAGCAGGTCCTCGGGGTGGGATGAGCAGTTCTTC. The full variable domain, with the rest looked up from reference TRBV9 and TRBJ2-1, is DSGVTQTPKHLITATGQRVTLRCSPRSGDLSVYWYQQSLDQGLQFLIQYYNGEERAKGNILERFSAQQFPDLHSELNLSSLELGDSALYFCASRSSGWDEQFFGPGTRLTVL.

The gene calls are TRBV18 and TRBJ1-5, with D unclear. The germline V gene encodes CDR1 KGHSH and CDR2 LQKENI. CDR3 length: 16 residues. V was trimmed by 2 bases and J by 4 bases, leaving 15 bases between them. The CDR3, as DNA: TGTGCCAGCTCACCAGGTTCAGCAGGAGGGAATCAGCCCCAGCATTTT. Translation: CASSPGSAGGNQPQHF.

This clone counts as medium-sized. The rearrangement joins TRBV6-8 to TRBJ1-4, with D hard to call. The V end lost 2 bases, the J end lost 1 base, and 8 bases lay between the germline ends. The CDR3 consists of 15 residues. The germline gives CDR1 MNHGY, CDR2 SAAAGT. CDR3 sequence: CASSYIRETNEKLFF. The CDR3 DNA is TGTGCCAGCAGTTACATCCGGGAAACTAATGAAAAACTGTTTTTT.

By sample share, this clone is medium-sized. This chain joins TRBV11-3 and TRBJ2-2; no reliable D call. The germline V gene has CDR1 SGHNT and CDR2 YENEEA. The CDR3 is 14 amino acids. The V end lost 1 base, the J end lost 1 base, and 4 bases lay between the germline ends. DNA for the CDR3: TGTGCCAGCAGCTTAGGCGGGAACACCGGGGAGCTGTTTTTT. Translating gives CASSLGGNTGELFF.

This clone is categorized as medium-sized. The V and J genes are TRBV6-8 and TRBJ1-2; 8 bases map to TRBD1. Trimming cost V 6 bases and J 1 base; bases outside gene matches: 1. This CDR3 contains 13 residues. Germline-derived CDR1 and CDR2 are MNHGY and SAAAGT. The chain's CDR3 is CASRDRDNYGYTF. The CDR3 DNA follows: TGTGCCAGCAGGGACAGGGATAACTATGGCTACACCTTC.

The chain uses TRBV5-1 and TRBJ2-5; 9 bases fit TRBD2. The CDR3 is 16 amino acids. Germline V gene sequence: CDR1 SGHRS, CDR2 YFSETQ. The ends lost 4 bases at V and 1 base at J; junction bases unmatched: 8. The CDR3 protein is CASSPLAGPPQETQYF. The CDR3 nucleotides read TGCGCCAGCAGCCCTCTAGCGGGACCCCCCCAAGAGACCCAGTACTTC.